This entry concerns a single TCR beta chain. The antigen remains undetermined. These data are taken from a study of a mutant IDH1 vaccine in newly diagnosed glioma. Looking at the study overall: The initiation of vaccination occurred 4-6 weeks after radiotherapy alone, or with temozolomide cycles. Before enrollment, the patients had been treated with radiotherapy alone, temozolomide alone, or both together. Most of them had received both.

The assay was immunoSEQ multiplex PCR, and TCRdb's table has in-frame clones only and misses some. In the table there are some 21,000 clones, over 85% of which are singletons. Time point given: week 11, during vaccination. Doses of 300 ug of mutant IDH1 20-mer peptide were given with topical imiquimod. Donors had new WHO grade 3 or 4 IDH1-mutant, ATRX-lost astrocytomas. The CDR3 contains 14 residues. The V gene end was trimmed by 0 bases and the J gene end by 12 bases; junction bases not matched to a gene: 7. CDR1 is MNHEY, CDR2 SMNVEV, per germline (reference sequence). The sequence derives from a woman aged 40 to 55 with glioma. This chain connects TRBV27 to TRBJ2-1; 8 nucleotides line up with TRBD1. The material sequenced was PBMCs, taken from a glioma patient whose treatment included an IDH1 peptide vaccine. CDR3 coding DNA: TGTGCCAGCAGTTTATCTGGGACAGGCAAAGGGCAGTTCTTC. This gives the protein CASSLSGTGKGQFF.